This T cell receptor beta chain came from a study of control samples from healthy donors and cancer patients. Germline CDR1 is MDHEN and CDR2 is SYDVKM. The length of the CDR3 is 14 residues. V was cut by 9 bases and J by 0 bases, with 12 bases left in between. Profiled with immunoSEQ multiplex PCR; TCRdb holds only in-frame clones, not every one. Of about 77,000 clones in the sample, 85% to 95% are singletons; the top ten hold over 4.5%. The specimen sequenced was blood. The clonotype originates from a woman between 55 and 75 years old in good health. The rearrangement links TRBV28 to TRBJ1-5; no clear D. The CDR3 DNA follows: TGTGCCAGTGTGAAAAGGGTTAGCAATCAGCCCCAGCATTTT. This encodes CASVKRVSNQPQHF.